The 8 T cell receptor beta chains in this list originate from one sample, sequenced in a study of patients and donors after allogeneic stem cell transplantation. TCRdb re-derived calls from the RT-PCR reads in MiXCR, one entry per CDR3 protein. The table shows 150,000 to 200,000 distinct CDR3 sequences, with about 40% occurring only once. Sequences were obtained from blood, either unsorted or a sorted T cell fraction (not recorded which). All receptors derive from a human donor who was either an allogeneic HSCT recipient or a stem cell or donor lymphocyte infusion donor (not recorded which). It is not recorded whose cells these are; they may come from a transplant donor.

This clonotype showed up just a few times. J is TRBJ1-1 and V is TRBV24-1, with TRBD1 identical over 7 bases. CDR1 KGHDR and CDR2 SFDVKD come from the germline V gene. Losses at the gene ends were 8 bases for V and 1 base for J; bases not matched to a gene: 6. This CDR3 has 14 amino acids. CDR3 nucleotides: TGTGCCACCAAGCCACAGGGGTCGAACACTGAAGCTTTCTTT. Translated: CATKPQGSNTEAFF.

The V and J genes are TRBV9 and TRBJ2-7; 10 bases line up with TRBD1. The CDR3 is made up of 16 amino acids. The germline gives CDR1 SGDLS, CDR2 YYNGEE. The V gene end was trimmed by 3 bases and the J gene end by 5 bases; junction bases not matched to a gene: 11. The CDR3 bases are TGTGCCAGCAGCGCTATTCCCGGGACAGGGGACGACGAGCAGTACTTC. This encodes CASSAIPGTGDDEQYF.

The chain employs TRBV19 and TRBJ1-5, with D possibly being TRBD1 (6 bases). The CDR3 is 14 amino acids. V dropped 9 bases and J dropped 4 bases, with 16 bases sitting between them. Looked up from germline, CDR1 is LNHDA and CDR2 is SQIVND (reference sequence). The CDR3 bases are TGTGCCAGCCTCGCACTTAGGGGGAATCAGCCCCAGCATTTT. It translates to CASLALRGNQPQHF.

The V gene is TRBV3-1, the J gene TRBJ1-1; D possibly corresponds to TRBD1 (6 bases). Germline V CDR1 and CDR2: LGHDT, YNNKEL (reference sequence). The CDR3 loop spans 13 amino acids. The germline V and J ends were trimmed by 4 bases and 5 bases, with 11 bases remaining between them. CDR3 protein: CASSLNRVTEAFF. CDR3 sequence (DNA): TGTGCCAGCAGCCTCAACAGGGTTACTGAAGCTTTCTTT.

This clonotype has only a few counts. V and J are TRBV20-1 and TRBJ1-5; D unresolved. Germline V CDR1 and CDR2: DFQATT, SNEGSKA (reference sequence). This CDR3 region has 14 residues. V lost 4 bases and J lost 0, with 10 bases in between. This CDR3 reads CSAMFPNSNQPQHF. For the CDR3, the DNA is TGCAGTGCTATGTTCCCTAATAGCAATCAGCCCCAGCATTTT.

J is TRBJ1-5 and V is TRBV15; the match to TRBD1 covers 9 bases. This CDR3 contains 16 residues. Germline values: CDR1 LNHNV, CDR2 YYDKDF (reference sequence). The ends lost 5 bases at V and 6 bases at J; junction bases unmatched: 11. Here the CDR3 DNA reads TGTGCCACCAGCTTATCCCGGACAGGGGAAGGTCAGCCCCAGCATTTT. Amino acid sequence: CATSLSRTGEGQPQHF.

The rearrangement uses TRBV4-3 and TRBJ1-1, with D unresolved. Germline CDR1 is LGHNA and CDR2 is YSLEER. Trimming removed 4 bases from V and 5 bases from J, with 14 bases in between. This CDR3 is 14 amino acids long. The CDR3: CASSLSRGRTEAFF. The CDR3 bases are TGCGCCAGCAGCCTTTCCAGAGGGCGGACTGAAGCTTTCTTT.

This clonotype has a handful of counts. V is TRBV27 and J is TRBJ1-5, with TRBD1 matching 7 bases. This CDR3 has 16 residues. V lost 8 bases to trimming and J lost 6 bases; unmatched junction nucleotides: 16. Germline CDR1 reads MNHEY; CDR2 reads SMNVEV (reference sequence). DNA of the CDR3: TGTGCCAGCCGACCCGGCCCCACGACAGGGTTTCAGCCCCAGCATTTT. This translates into CASRPGPTTGFQPQHF.